Given below is one T cell receptor beta chain in context. Antigen unknown. This CDR3 is built from 15 residues. The V gene's germline CDR1 is SGDLS and CDR2 YYNGEE. The V and J ends lost 2 bases and 5 bases respectively, with 15 bases between them. PCR employed 60 Vbeta and 13 Jbeta primers. Sequenced by immunoSEQ multiplex PCR; TCRdb stores in-frame clones only, minus some. The sample shows roughly 43,000 clones, 60% to 85% of them seen only once. The data were obtained in a study of cytomegalovirus exposure and HLA in healthy donors. Study-wide results and limits: An assumption of roughly uniform sequencing depth across donors underlay the presence/absence analyses. Later analysis showed TCR association rates varying by HLA locus, highest for DRB1 and lowest for HLA-C. Most CMV-associated TCR beta chains were later found to appear HLA-restricted. For cytomegalovirus status, the classifier reportedly gave diagnoses with high specificity and sensitivity.

The clonotype comes from a man between 25 and 39 years old in good health and CMV-seronegative. The genes are TRBV9 and TRBJ2-3, with D perhaps TRBD2 (5 bases). What was sequenced was PBMCs. This CDR3 is CASSVSAEPGDTQYF. CDR3 in DNA: TGTGCCAGCAGCGTTTCAGCGGAGCCGGGAGATACGCAGTATTTT.